Listed here are 4 T cell receptor beta chains from one sample, sequenced in a study of identical twins (dated by TCRdb to 2016 to 2018). The method behind the library was 5' RACE. The data were produced on an Illumina HiSeq 2000. TCRdb redid the processing of the public reads, applying fastp at Q25 and MiXCR, and retained in-frame beta chains. Each entry is one CDR3 protein sequence, shown with its most common DNA and genes. Counted in this sample were 450,000 or so distinct CDR3 sequences; approximately 17% of them appeared once. The top ten clones comprise 12% of the sample. The source material was naive T cells sorted from blood. The cell subset or site label on this specimen signifies: cells isolated with a human naive T-cell isolation kit. These receptors all stem from a man between 50 and 59 years old in good health.

Ten or more counts support this clonotype. V and J are TRBV20-1 and TRBJ2-2; TRBD2 matches 8 bases. Per the germline V gene, CDR1 is DFQATT and CDR2 is SNEGSKA (reference sequence). The V segment lost 3 bases and the J segment 6 bases; nucleotides outside the gene matches: 9. This CDR3 is built from 15 residues. The CDR3 region is CSASPGGVGAGELFF. The CDR3 coding sequence is TGCAGTGCTAGTCCCGGGGGGGTAGGAGCCGGGGAGCTGTTTTTT.

The chain is built from TRBV13 and TRBJ2-7; D gene ambiguous. Trimming removed 5 bases from V and 12 bases from J, with 17 bases in between. The germline gives CDR1 PRHDT, CDR2 FYEKMQ (reference sequence). The CDR3 spans 12 residues. CDR3 nucleotide sequence: TGTGCCAGCAGCAACCCCCAGTCCTGGCGGTACTTC. Its protein is CASSNPQSWRYF. The whole variable domain, filled in from reference TRBV13 and TRBJ2-7, reads AAGVIQSPRHLIKEKRETATLKCYPIPRHDTVYWYQQGPGQDPQFLISFYEKMQSDKGSIPDRFSAQQFSDYHSELNMSSLELGDSALYFCASSNPQSWRYFGPGTRLTVT.

This clonotype was counted only a few times. J is TRBJ2-2 and V is TRBV20-1, with unresolved D. Germline-derived CDR1 and CDR2 are DFQATT and SNEGSKA (reference sequence). V gave up 3 bases and J gave up 4 bases, with 12 bases separating them. The CDR3 runs to 14 residues. DNA for the CDR3: TGCAGTGCTAGGCCCTCATTCGGCACCGGGGAGCTGTTTTTT. Its protein product is CSARPSFGTGELFF.

To note about this clonotype: This CDR3 fails to terminate in the conserved phenylalanine or tryptophan, so it likely reflects a read error. The genes are TRBV9 and TRBJ1-1, with D perhaps TRBD1 (5 bases). The CDR3 sequence is 15 residues long. V gave up 0 bases and J gave up 0 bases, with 9 bases separating them. Germline V gene data show CDR1 as SGDLS and CDR2 as YYNGEE. CDR3 DNA: TGTGCCAGCAGCGTAGGGCCCAGGGTGAACACTGAAGCTTTCCTT. Amino acid sequence: CASSVGPRVNTEAFL.